One and the same sample provided the 7 T cell receptor beta chains below, sequenced in a study of PD-L1 blockade in urothelial cancer. As to time point: pretreatment peripheral blood. Sequencing used immunoSEQ multiplex PCR; TCRdb keeps in-frame clones, though not all of them. The table lists 55,000 to 80,000 clones, around 81% of them singletons. Sequencing was performed on PBMCs, taken around atezolizumab (anti-PD-L1) treatment. These TCRs come from an older man with urothelial cancer.

The rearrangement joins TRBV6-1 to TRBJ2-7; TRBD2 might be the D (6 bases). Germline V gene sequence: CDR1 MNHNS, CDR2 SASEGT. The V end lost 2 bases, the J end lost 3 bases, and 14 bases lay between the germline ends. The CDR3 contains 15 residues. In DNA, the CDR3 is TGTGCCAGCAGTGAAAGTCCTGGGACTGTCTACGAGCAGTACTTC. Translation gives CASSESPGTVYEQYF.

Of note for this clone: An end of the junction does not agree with germline; a read error may underlie this. The chain links TRBV7-7 to TRBJ2-5, with 7 bases fitting TRBD2. The length of the CDR3 is 16 residues. The V gene's germline CDR1 is SSHAT and CDR2 FNYEAQ (reference sequence). This CDR3 reads CASSLGLASGQETQYF. DNA for the CDR3: TGTGCTAGCAGCTTGGGTTTGGCTAGCGGACAAGAGACCCAGTACTTC.

The CDR3 sequence is CASSEQVGGIYNEQFF. In DNA form, the CDR3 reads TGTGCCAGCAGTGAGCAAGTGGGGGGTATCTACAATGAGCAGTTCTTC. The rearrangement joins TRBV6-1 to TRBJ2-1; D may be TRBD2 (6 bases). CDR1 MNHNS and CDR2 SASEGT come from the germline V gene. Trimming shortened V by 3 bases and J by 3 bases, and 15 bases separated the two germline ends. The CDR3 consists of 16 residues.

With regard to this clone: The limits of the CDR3 on the DNA are not certain, so only TCRdb's listed CDR3 is given. The rearrangement links TRBV12-2 to TRBJ1-2; TRBD1 was called by the table and not checked on the DNA. TRBV12-2 is an annotated pseudogene. The CDR3 totals 15 residues, both ends included. This CDR3 reads CASRVGAGTVYGYTF.

V gene TRBV5-6 combines with J gene TRBJ2-1; 7 bases are shared with TRBD1. The CDR3 spans 15 residues. The germline gives CDR1 SGHDT, CDR2 YYEEEE. Germline trimming cut 4 bases from V and 5 bases from J; bases unmatched to any gene: 9. The CDR3 spells CASSGTSGQNNEQFF. As DNA, the CDR3 is TGTGCCAGCAGCGGAACATCGGGACAGAACAATGAGCAGTTCTTC.

The genes are TRBV11-2 and TRBJ1-3; no definite D call. V lost 2 bases, J lost 4 bases, and 3 bases lay in between. From germline, CDR1 is SGHAT and CDR2 FQNNGV. This CDR3 contains 12 residues. The CDR3 reads CASSLQGNTIYF. CDR3 DNA: TGTGCCAGCAGCTTACAGGGAAACACCATATATTTT.

This chain connects TRBV29-1 to TRBJ1-1; D not resolved. This CDR3 spans 11 amino acids. CDR1 and CDR2 (germline): SQVTM, ANQGSEA. V lost 5 bases and J 1 base, leaving 5 bases between the germline ends. The DNA of the CDR3 is TGCAGCGTTCCAGGGAACACTGAAGCTTTCTTT. Translation: CSVPGNTEAFF.